Below are 20 T cell receptor beta chains sequenced from a single sample in a study of blood T cells in healthy people across ages. Alongside a J-beta primer mix, a sample-barcoded 5' primer served in a second PCR lasting about 6 to 11 cycles. MiXCR was run by TCRdb on the 5' RACE reads, yielding one entry per CDR3 protein. Of some 760,000 distinct CDR3 sequences in the sample, approximately 25% were seen once. This same sample was also taken into another study, of T cells of mothers and their children.

The sample comprised blood. The receptors here all came from a boy aged 5 to 17 in good health.

This clonotype was picked up a small number of times. This chain links TRBV4-2 with TRBJ2-7; D is ambiguous. Trimming stripped 3 bases from V and 6 bases from J, with 12 bases between. The germline V gene encodes CDR1 LGHNA and CDR2 YNFKEQ. The CDR3 sequence is 13 residues long. The CDR3 nucleotides are TGTGCCAGCAGCCATGCCCCAGTGGTCGAGCAGTACTTC. Its protein product is CASSHAPVVEQYF.

The V and J genes are TRBV20-1 and TRBJ2-7, with 8 bases matching TRBD1. From germline, CDR1 is DFQATT and CDR2 SNEGSKA (reference sequence). The V and J ends lost 5 bases and 4 bases, in that order; junction bases with no gene match: 10. The CDR3 covers 14 residues. CDR3 amino acids: CSASSGGPSYEQYF. CDR3 sequence (DNA): TGCAGTGCTTCCTCAGGGGGCCCCTCGTACGAGCAGTACTTC.

This clonotype was recorded many times. The V call is TRBV28, the J call TRBJ2-5; 8 bases fit TRBD1. In germline, CDR1 is MDHEN, CDR2 SYDVKM. There are 15 residues in the CDR3. V lost 2 bases, J lost 2 bases, and 4 bases stayed unmatched. The CDR3 reads CASSLLGQGQETQYF. The CDR3 region has the DNA TGTGCCAGCAGTTTACTAGGACAGGGACAAGAGACCCAGTACTTC.

The rearrangement joins TRBV28 to TRBJ2-7, with a tentative D call TRBD1 (6 bases). This CDR3 spans 13 amino acids. Germline V gene data show CDR1 as MDHEN and CDR2 as SYDVKM. Trimming removed 8 bases at V and 5 bases at J, with 16 bases between. CDR3 amino acids: CASGSRGLDEQYF. The CDR3, as DNA: TGTGCCAGCGGCTCCAGGGGATTGGACGAGCAGTACTTC.

The V gene is TRBV13, the J gene TRBJ2-7, with 14 bases that match TRBD2. Germline V gene data show CDR1 as PRHDT and CDR2 as FYEKMQ (reference sequence). V shed 5 bases, J shed 3 bases, and the junction held 3 bases outside the gene matches. The CDR3 has 15 residues. CDR3 nucleotides: TGTGCCAGCAGCGAGACTAGCGGGGGGGACTACGAGCAGTACTTC. Translating gives CASSETSGGDYEQYF.

This clonotype was observed a handful of times. CDR3 coding DNA: TGCAGTGCTGGCCCCCTGAGACAAGAGACCCAGTACTTC. The encoded protein is CSAGPLRQETQYF. This chain uses TRBV20-1 with TRBJ2-5; D unresolved. This CDR3 spans 13 amino acids. CDR1 DFQATT and CDR2 SNEGSKA come from the germline V gene (reference sequence). The ends were cut back, 5 bases at V and 2 bases at J, with 12 bases in the middle.

This clonotype was detected a few times. V is TRBV5-1 and J is TRBJ1-1; 8 bases agree with TRBD1. This CDR3 region has 15 residues. Trimming removed 3 bases from V and 3 bases from J; junction bases left unmatched: 7. The germline CDR1 and CDR2 sequences are SGHRS and YFSETQ. The CDR3 is CASSSGQGVDTEAFF. The CDR3 region has the DNA TGCGCCAGCAGCTCAGGACAGGGAGTGGACACTGAAGCTTTCTTT.

The chain carries TRBV7-8 and TRBJ2-3; 11 bases match TRBD2. The CDR3 has 17 amino acids. J lost 2 bases, V lost 5 bases, and 9 bases had no gene match. CDR1 is SGHVS and CDR2 is FQNEAQ in the germline V gene. CDR3 coding DNA: TGTGCCAGCAGCCCGATAACTAGCGGGGGCCTCACAGATACGCAGTATTTT. Its protein product is CASSPITSGGLTDTQYF.

A few counts support this clonotype. This sequence joins TRBV7-2 and TRBJ2-7; 9 bases fit TRBD2. With 10 bases clipped from V and 5 bases from J, the junction kept 15 bases outside the gene matches. Per the germline V gene, CDR1 is SGHTA and CDR2 is FQGNSA. CDR3 length: 15 residues. The CDR3 DNA reads TGTGCCACCCACATTCGGCGGGGGGGCAGGGACGAGCAGTACTTC. This translates into CATHIRRGGRDEQYF.

V and J are TRBV29-1 and TRBJ1-1; the D is unclear. V was pared by 5 bases and J by 0 bases, with 4 bases between. The V gene's germline CDR1 is SQVTM and CDR2 ANQGSEA. The CDR3 totals 11 residues. The CDR3 region has the DNA TGCAGCGTTTACATGAACACTGAAGCTTTCTTT. Protein product: CSVYMNTEAFF.

CDR3 residues: CASTFQSRDRGDNEQFF. CDR3 coding DNA: TGTGCCAGCACTTTTCAGTCCCGGGACAGGGGCGACAATGAGCAGTTCTTC. The gene calls are TRBV27 and TRBJ2-1, with 10 bases identical to TRBD1. The CDR3 extends over 17 amino acids. The germline gives CDR1 MNHEY, CDR2 SMNVEV (reference sequence). V lost 7 bases and J lost 5; bases outside the gene matches: 14.

This chain links TRBV28 with TRBJ2-6, with a possible D match to TRBD1 (6 bases). The V end was cut by 6 bases, the J end by 0 bases, with 18 bases between. The germline CDR1 and CDR2 sequences are MDHEN and SYDVKM. The CDR3 length is 18 residues. The CDR3 bases are TGTGCCAGCAGGATCGGACAGCGCTATTCCTCTGGGGCCAACGTCCTGACTTTC. This gives the protein CASRIGQRYSSGANVLTF.

The CDR3 coding sequence is TGCAGCGTTGACGAGGGGGTCAGCTATGGCTACACCTTC. The encoded protein is CSVDEGVSYGYTF. This sequence joins TRBV29-1 and TRBJ1-2; tentatively, D is TRBD1 (6 bases). The CDR3 sequence is 13 residues long. Trimming took off 3 bases at V and 4 bases at J, with 12 bases between the two ends. In germline, CDR1 is SQVTM, CDR2 ANQGSEA.

For this clonotype: The junction differs from germline at one of its ends, possibly a read error. The chain combines TRBV5-1 with TRBJ2-1; D unclear. Germline lookup yields CDR1 SGHRS and CDR2 YFSETQ. The CDR3 has 14 amino acids. The CDR3 region has the DNA TGCGCCAGCAGCCTCCAATCCAAGGAGACTGGGAAGTACTTC. Amino acid sequence: CASSLQSKETGKYF. Based on the CDR3 plus reference TRBV5-1 and TRBJ2-1, the full variable domain is KAGVTQTPRYLIKTRGQQVTLSCSPISGHRSVSWYQQTPGQGLQFLFEYFSETQRNKGNFPGRFSGRQFSNSRSEMNVSTLELGDSALYLCASSLQSKETGKYFGPGTRLTVL.

The V call is TRBV7-4, the J call TRBJ1-1, with a possible D match to TRBD1 (6 bases). There are 15 residues in the CDR3. Germline CDR1 SGHVT, CDR2 SQSDAQ. The ends were cut back, 1 base at V and 3 bases at J, with 12 bases in the middle. This CDR3 reads CASSLEGGMYTEAFF. The CDR3 DNA reads TGTGCCAGCAGCTTAGAGGGGGGTATGTACACTGAAGCTTTCTTT.

J is TRBJ2-3 and V is TRBV7-2; possible D gene TRBD2, 5 bases. Trimming shortened V by 3 bases and J by 2 bases, and 12 bases separated the two germline ends. Germline CDR1 reads SGHTA; CDR2 reads FQGNSA. The CDR3 consists of 15 residues. DNA for the CDR3: TGTGCCAGCAGCTTTAGCGCGACACTCACAGATACGCAGTATTTT. Its translation is CASSFSATLTDTQYF.

The rearrangement links TRBV6-8 to TRBJ2-5; perhaps TRBD1 as D (6 bases). The CDR3 runs 13 residues. Germline V lookup: CDR1 MNHGY, CDR2 SAAAGT. The DNA of the CDR3 is TGTGTCGGTGAGGACAGAGACAAAGAGACCCAGTACTTC. This gives the protein CVGEDRDKETQYF.

This clonotype has ten or more counts. The chain uses TRBV5-1 and TRBJ2-7; TRBD1 agrees at 8 bases. Germline V gene data show CDR1 as SGHRS and CDR2 as YFSETQ. V lost 0 bases and J lost 4; bases outside the gene matches: 3. This CDR3 is 14 amino acids long. The CDR3 here is CASSLEDRAYEQYF. CDR3 sequence (DNA): TGCGCCAGCAGCTTGGAGGACAGGGCTTACGAGCAGTACTTC. The full variable domain, completed using reference TRBV5-1 and TRBJ2-7, is KAGVTQTPRYLIKTRGQQVTLSCSPISGHRSVSWYQQTPGQGLQFLFEYFSETQRNKGNFPGRFSGRQFSNSRSEMNVSTLELGDSALYLCASSLEDRAYEQYFGPGTRLTVT.

V gene TRBV7-2 combines with J gene TRBJ2-5; possible D gene TRBD1, 6 bases. V was clipped by 1 base and J by 3 bases, with 15 bases between them. Germline loops: CDR1 SGHTA, CDR2 FQGNSA. This CDR3 region has 16 residues. In DNA form, the CDR3 reads TGTGCCAGCAGCTTAGTGGGGGCGGGTTTCGAAGAGACCCAGTACTTC. Its translation is CASSLVGAGFEETQYF. Looking up the rest from reference TRBV7-2 and TRBJ2-5 gives the full variable domain: GAGVSQSPSNKVTEKGKDVELRCDPISGHTALYWYRQSLGQGLEFLIYFQGNSAPDKSGLPSDRFSAERTGGSVSTLTIQRTQQEDSAVYLCASSLVGAGFEETQYFGPGTRLLVL.

The rearrangement uses TRBV3-1 and TRBJ1-1, with 7 bases matching TRBD1. Losses at the gene ends were 4 bases for V and 1 base for J; bases not matched to a gene: 6. Germline assignment: CDR1 LGHDT and CDR2 YNNKEL (reference sequence). This CDR3 contains 15 residues. Here the CDR3 reads CASSPFRDRNTEAFF. The CDR3 DNA reads TGTGCCAGCAGCCCGTTCCGGGACAGGAACACTGAAGCTTTCTTT.